A selection of T cell receptor beta chains follows, all from one sample in a study of T-cell reconstitution after alpha-beta-depleted transplantation in children. TCRdb redid the calling of the PCR reads with MiXCR, one entry per CDR3 protein. The profile covers hundreds of thousands of distinct CDR3 sequences, with over 15% appearing a single time and approximately 1% taken by the ten largest. The starting material was PBMCs from the stem cell graft donor, obtained from the stem cell graft. Every receptor here comes from a human donor who donated a stem cell graft to a child with acute myeloid leukemia. CDR3s include the opening cysteine and the closing phenylalanine or tryptophan. A D gene is named only where the DNA matches it firmly. The size entry is marked missing in some rows and otherwise reads once, few, many or a size class.

v_gene: TRBV12-3/TRBV12-4; d_gene: -; abundance: -; j_gene: TRBJ2-4; CDR3aa: CASSLAGALAAKNIQYF; CDR3nt: TGTGCCAGCAGTTTAGCGGGGGCCCTTGCAGCCAAAAACATTCAGTACTTC
v_gene: TRBV12-3/TRBV12-4; d_gene: -; abundance: -; j_gene: TRBJ1-3; CDR3aa: CASRNYRAGNTIYF; CDR3nt: TGTGCCAGCAGAAACTACAGGGCTGGAAACACCATATATTTT
v_gene: TRBV12-3/TRBV12-4; d_gene: -; abundance: many; j_gene: TRBJ1-6; CDR3aa: CASSLGRLENNSPLHF; CDR3nt: TGTGCCAGCAGTCTTGGGCGGTTGGAAAATAATTCACCCCTCCACTTT
v_gene: TRBV7-6; d_gene: -; abundance: -; j_gene: TRBJ1-6; CDR3aa: CASSAGNWRNSPLHF; CDR3nt: TGTGCCAGCAGCGCCGGGAACTGGCGTAATTCACCCCTCCACTTT
v_gene: TRBV7-2; d_gene: TRBD2; abundance: few; j_gene: TRBJ2-5; CDR3aa: CASSLTGRRGAETQYF; CDR3nt: TGTGCCAGCAGCTTAACCGGGCGGCGGGGGGCAGAGACCCAGTACTTC
v_gene: TRBV20-1; d_gene: -; abundance: many; j_gene: TRBJ1-2; CDR3aa: CSARGTLDSYYGYTF; CDR3nt: TGCAGTGCTAGAGGAACCTTGGACAGCTACTATGGCTACACCTTC
v_gene: TRBV20-1; d_gene: -; abundance: many; j_gene: TRBJ2-1; CDR3aa: CSATNRRGVNEQFF; CDR3nt: TGCAGTGCTACAAACAGACGAGGGGTCAATGAGCAGTTCTTC
v_gene: TRBV20-1; d_gene: -; abundance: -; j_gene: TRBJ1-6; CDR3aa: CSAPAGSSYNSPLHF; CDR3nt: TGCAGTGCGCCCGCGGGCAGCTCCTATAATTCACCCCTCCACTTT
v_gene: TRBV29-1; d_gene: TRBD2; abundance: few; j_gene: TRBJ2-2; CDR3aa: CSVGGIGPPGGTGELFF; CDR3nt: TGCAGCGTCGGGGGGATCGGACCGCCCGGAGGCACCGGGGAGCTGTTTTTT
v_gene: TRBV4-3; d_gene: TRBD2; abundance: many; j_gene: TRBJ2-1; CDR3aa: CASSQGRAAGGPWNEQFF; CDR3nt: TGCGCCAGCAGCCAAGGTAGGGCAGCGGGGGGGCCGTGGAATGAGCAGTTCTTC
v_gene: TRBV5-5; d_gene: TRBD2; abundance: few; j_gene: TRBJ2-5; CDR3aa: CASSPRWTSGEETQYF; CDR3nt: TGTGCCAGCAGCCCTAGATGGACTAGCGGTGAAGAGACCCAGTACTTC
v_gene: TRBV24-1; d_gene: -; abundance: few; j_gene: TRBJ2-1; CDR3aa: CATSDFKVQGEQFF; CDR3nt: TGTGCCACCAGTGACTTCAAGGTTCAGGGTGAGCAGTTCTTC
v_gene: TRBV29-1; d_gene: -; abundance: many; j_gene: TRBJ2-3; CDR3aa: CSVLGVDRTDTQYF; CDR3nt: TGCAGCGTTCTGGGAGTAGACCGCACAGATACGCAGTATTTT
v_gene: TRBV7-2; d_gene: TRBD1; abundance: many; j_gene: TRBJ1-1; CDR3aa: CASSRQGAYTEAFF; CDR3nt: TGTGCCAGCAGCCGACAGGGCGCCTACACTGAAGCTTTCTTT
v_gene: TRBV20-1; d_gene: -; abundance: few; j_gene: TRBJ1-5; CDR3aa: CSATPWDSNQPQHF; CDR3nt: TGCAGTGCTACGCCCTGGGACAGCAATCAGCCCCAGCATTTT
v_gene: TRBV20-1; d_gene: -; abundance: many; j_gene: TRBJ2-1; CDR3aa: CSVEAPSYNEQFF; CDR3nt: TGCAGTGTTGAGGCACCTTCTTACAATGAGCAGTTCTTC
v_gene: TRBV20-1; d_gene: -; abundance: many; j_gene: TRBJ1-2; CDR3aa: CSATLRGRADGYTF; CDR3nt: TGCAGTGCTACTCTCCGGGGCAGGGCGGATGGCTACACCTTC
v_gene: TRBV4-3; d_gene: TRBD2; abundance: -; j_gene: TRBJ2-1; CDR3aa: CASSQEGSGGLLGEQFF; CDR3nt: TGCGCCAGCAGCCAAGAGGGGAGCGGGGGCCTCTTAGGGGAGCAGTTCTTC
v_gene: TRBV20-1; d_gene: TRBD2; abundance: many; j_gene: TRBJ2-3; CDR3aa: CSARSLAGINTQYF; CDR3nt: TGCAGTGCTAGAAGTCTAGCGGGGATTAATACGCAGTATTTT
v_gene: TRBV7-9; d_gene: -; abundance: few; j_gene: TRBJ1-2; CDR3aa: CASSLAWGYTF; CDR3nt: TGTGCCAGCAGCTTAGCGTGGGGCTACACCTTC
v_gene: TRBV13; d_gene: TRBD2; abundance: -; j_gene: TRBJ2-3; CDR3aa: CASSRSTSGFTDTQYF; CDR3nt: TGTGCCAGCAGCCGTTCGACTAGCGGGTTCACAGATACGCAGTATTTT
v_gene: TRBV3-1; d_gene: TRBD2; abundance: -; j_gene: TRBJ2-7; CDR3aa: CASSQSGGPSYEQYF; CDR3nt: TGTGCCAGCAGCCAAAGCGGGGGACCCTCCTACGAGCAGTACTTC
v_gene: TRBV10-3; d_gene: -; abundance: few; j_gene: TRBJ2-5; CDR3aa: CAIAGEETQYF; CDR3nt: TGTGCCATCGCCGGGGAAGAGACCCAGTACTTC
v_gene: TRBV6-1; d_gene: -; abundance: -; j_gene: TRBJ1-3; CDR3aa: CASSRPTAYSGNTIYF; CDR3nt: TGTGCCAGCAGTAGACCTACAGCCTACTCTGGAAACACCATATATTTT
v_gene: TRBV12-3/TRBV12-4; d_gene: -; abundance: -; j_gene: TRBJ1-3; CDR3aa: CASSSGLSEGNTIYF; CDR3nt: TGTGCCAGCAGTTCGGGACTGTCAGAAGGAAACACCATATATTTT
v_gene: TRBV5-1; d_gene: -; abundance: -; j_gene: TRBJ2-1; CDR3aa: CASSLAGGKYEQFF; CDR3nt: TGCGCCAGCAGCTTGGCAGGGGGGAAATATGAGCAGTTCTTC
v_gene: TRBV5-1; d_gene: -; abundance: -; j_gene: TRBJ2-7; CDR3aa: CASSLGDGASYEQYF; CDR3nt: TGCGCCAGCAGCCTGGGGGACGGGGCGTCCTACGAGCAGTACTTC